This TCR beta chain was recovered during a study of OX40 agonist ivuxolimab in advanced cancers. The wider study: Patients were given ivuxolimab, an antibody that agonizes OX40 (CD134).

Findings and caveats of the study: Dose levels from 0.1 to 3.0 mg/kg saw CD4+ and CD8+ blood T cells expand clonally by week 6. CD8+ T cells were the subset that, on average, had more expanded clones than CD4+.

Autoimmune disease history or systemic immunosuppression meant exclusion. Using immunoSEQ multiplex PCR, the repertoire was profiled, and TCRdb retains in-frame clones only, with some absent. Of roughly 100,000 clones in the sample, about 90% were seen once. V was trimmed by 1 base and J by 5 bases, leaving 14 bases between them. Germline loops: CDR1 GTSNPN, CDR2 SVGIG (reference sequence). The CDR3 extends over 15 amino acids. As regards this clone: Its antigen is currently unknown.

The chain is built from TRBV30 and TRBJ1-4, with D maybe TRBD1 (5 bases). The starting material was CD4+ or CD8+ T cells sorted from blood, obtained in a trial of the OX40 agonist ivuxolimab. The sequence was obtained from an adult with an advanced solid tumor such as melanoma, head and neck, liver or kidney cancer. In nucleotides, the CDR3 is TGTGCCTGGAGTGCCAGACAGCCTTCGAATGAAAAACTGTTTTTT. This codes for CAWSARQPSNEKLFF.